This paragraph covers one T cell receptor beta chain sequence. Its antigen is as yet unknown. The germline CDR1 and CDR2 sequences are SGHRS and YFSETQ. This CDR3 has 16 amino acids. V trimming: 3 bases; J trimming: 2 bases; junction bases outside the gene matches: 5. This specimen comes from a study of cytomegalovirus exposure and HLA in healthy donors. In the study overall: Early released data had tens of millions of unique TCRs, all coming from HLA-typed donors. Study-wide results and limits: Exclusion applied to some V segments, including TRBV6-2 and TRBV6-3, as they were indistinguishable. Presence/absence analyses assumed roughly uniform sequencing depth across donors, which may not hold. There were 150 or so TCR beta chains listed as cytomegalovirus-associated.

The PCR had 60 Vbeta and 13 Jbeta primers. Profiled with immunoSEQ multiplex PCR; TCRdb holds only in-frame clones, not every one. The data show roughly 92,000 clones, with around 86% seen just once and under 5.5% held by the top ten. This chain links TRBV5-1 with TRBJ1-4, with 9 bases aligning to TRBD1. This receptor was obtained from a woman aged 70 to 79 in good health and CMV-seropositive. Sequencing was performed on PBMCs. This chain's CDR3 is CASSSGQGGTNEKLFF. The DNA of the CDR3 is TGCGCCAGCAGCTCGGGACAGGGAGGCACTAATGAAAAACTGTTTTTT.